This section outlines one T cell receptor beta chain sequence together with its context. The source of the sample is a study of cytotoxic CD8 clonotypes in ibrutinib-treated CLL. Germline V gives CDR1 SGHRS, CDR2 YFSETQ. Trimming took 0 bases from V and 4 from J; bases not matched to a gene: 3. This CDR3 region has 14 residues. Sequencing was performed with immunoSEQ multiplex PCR; in TCRdb, only in-frame clones are kept and a portion is missing. Of approximately 330,000 clones in the sample, roughly 85% were seen once. This chain uses TRBV5-1 with TRBJ2-7; 8 bases are shared with TRBD1. The TCR sequence derives from a human donor with chronic lymphocytic leukemia. The source was PBMCs, collected before ibrutinib treatment. CDR3 in amino acids: CASSLGRGPYEQYF. CDR3 DNA: TGCGCCAGCAGCTTGGGCAGGGGGCCTTACGAGCAGTACTTC.